Listed below are T cell receptor beta chains from one sample, sequenced in a study of T cell changes during pregnancy in multiple sclerosis. Data came from immunoSEQ multiplex PCR; TCRdb stores just in-frame clones and leaves some out. The sample consists of about 59,000 clones, roughly nine tenths of them appearing once. The source was peripheral blood, collected in the third trimester of pregnancy. Receptors originate from a female donor in good health, enrolled as a control in a pregnancy study. The CDR3 runs from the conserved cysteine through the conserved F or W. D genes are given only for firm matches. A clone size is listed for some rows: how often the clone was seen (once, few, many), or a class if it is expanded.

cdr3_length | j_call | v_call | clone_size | d_call | cdr3_nt | cdr3_aa
14 | TRBJ2-5 | TRBV29-1 | NA | TRBD2 | TGCAGCGTTGTAGGGACTAGCGTACAAGAGACCCAGTACTTC | CSVVGTSVQETQYF
15 | TRBJ1-1 | TRBV6-5 | once | NA | TGTGCCAGCAGGGTACAGGGACCCATAAACACTGAAGCTTTCTTT | CASRVQGPINTEAFF
17 | TRBJ2-2 | TRBV27 | NA | TRBD2 | TGTGCCAGCAGTTTATCAGCGGGAGGGCCGTTACCCGGGGAGCTGTTTTTT | CASSLSAGGPLPGELFF
14 | TRBJ1-5 | TRBV5-5 | once | NA | TGTGCCAGCACCTTCCAAACAGATAGCGGGCCCCAGCATTTT | CASTFQTDSGPQHF
13 | TRBJ2-7 | TRBV4-1 | NA | TRBD2 | TGCGCCAGCAGCCAGGGACTAGACTACGAGCAGTACTTC | CASSQGLDYEQYF
16 | TRBJ1-2 | TRBV7-2 | NA | NA | TGTGCCAGCAGCCCGCCGGGGGGGGCTTCTAACTATGGCTACACCTTC | CASSPPGGASNYGYTF
15 | TRBJ2-1 | TRBV4-3 | once | TRBD2 | TGCGCCAGCAGCCAATCGACTAGCGGGAGGAATGAGCAGTTCTTC | CASSQSTSGRNEQFF
17 | TRBJ2-2 | TRBV29-1 | NA | TRBD1 | TGCAGCGTTGTAGGAAGGGGACAGGGAGAATTTACCGGGGAGCTGTTTTTT | CSVVGRGQGEFTGELFF
12 | TRBJ2-3 | TRBV25-1 | NA | NA | TGTGCCAGCAGTTCGGGCACAGATACGCAGTATTTT | CASSSGTDTQYF
15 | TRBJ1-2 | TRBV19 | once | NA | TGTGCCAGTAGTATAGATCGCGGCGTGAGCTATGGCTACACCTTC | CASSIDRGVSYGYTF